This is a list of T cell receptor beta chains from one sample in a study of identical twins. Each CDR3 protein is one row after TCRdb ran MiXCR on the 5' RACE reads. The sample yields some 600,000 distinct CDR3 sequences, under 8.5% seen once. The sample was also linked to a second study, of yellow fever vaccine responses in identical twins.

The sample taken for sequencing was PBMCs. These receptors came from a woman aged 18-30 years in good health. CDR3s include the opening cysteine and the closing phenylalanine or tryptophan. A D gene is named only where the DNA matches it firmly. Only some rows state a clone size, as once, few, many or a class for expanded clones.

j_call clone_size v_call d_call cdr3_nt cdr3_aa
TRBJ1-3 - TRBV7-3 - TGTGCCACCGCTGCTTCACCTGGAAACACCATATATTTT CATAASPGNTIYF
TRBJ1-2 - TRBV7-9 TRBD1 TGTGCCAGCAGCTCCGGGACAGGCTCCTTTGATGGCTACACCTTC CASSSGTGSFDGYTF
TRBJ1-5 few TRBV6-1 - TGTGCCAGCAGCCACGACAGTATGGGCAATCAGCCCCAGCATTTT CASSHDSMGNQPQHF
TRBJ2-5 few TRBV4-1 TRBD1 TGCGCCAGCAGCCAAGGGGGGGGACAGGGCCAAGAGACCCAGTACTTC CASSQGGGQGQETQYF
TRBJ1-1 - TRBV9 - TGTGCCAGTAACCCGGGGGGGACGAACACTGAAGCTTTCTTT CASNPGGTNTEAFF
TRBJ2-1 - TRBV7-9 - TGTGCCAGCAGCCTGAGCGTCGATGAGCAGTTCTTC CASSLSVDEQFF
TRBJ2-7 few TRBV20-1 - TGCAGTGCTAGAGATGGGTCTACCAGGCCCGAGCAGTACTTC CSARDGSTRPEQYF
TRBJ2-1 few TRBV29-1 TRBD2 TGCAGCGTTGAACTAGCGGGGGGCCCATCCTTTTACAATGAGCAGTTCTTC CSVELAGGPSFYNEQFF
TRBJ2-1 - TRBV20-1 - TGCAGTGCCGTCCCACAACATGAGCAGTTCTTC CSAVPQHEQFF
TRBJ2-1 few TRBV12-3/TRBV12-4 TRBD2 TGTGCCAGCAGATCCGGGACTAGCGGGAGCTCCTACAATGAGCAGTTCTTC CASRSGTSGSSYNEQFF
TRBJ2-5 - TRBV9 - TGTGCCAGCAGCGTACAGGACTGGCCCACAGAGACCCAGTACTTC CASSVQDWPTETQYF
TRBJ2-3 - TRBV4-1 - TGCGCCAGCAGCCAACCGCGCGCCACTAGCACAGATACGCAGTATTTT CASSQPRATSTDTQYF
TRBJ2-1 few TRBV5-1 TRBD1 TGCGCCAGTTGGGAAGGGGGCCCCCATGATGAGCAGTTCTTC CASWEGGPHDEQFF
TRBJ1-1 many TRBV12-3/TRBV12-4 - TGTGCCAGCAGTTTGCCCCCCGGCACTGAAGCTTTCTTT CASSLPPGTEAFF
TRBJ2-7 - TRBV28 - TGTGCCAGCAGTTTGTCGTCGATCTCCTACGAGCAGTACTTC CASSLSSISYEQYF
TRBJ2-5 few TRBV21-1 - TGTGCCAGCAGCTTTCCCCGACACCGAACCCAAGAGACCCAGTACTTC CASSFPRHRTQETQYF
TRBJ2-1 many TRBV12-3/TRBV12-4 - TGTGCCAGCACCCTAAATATGGTCAATGAGCAGTTCTTC CASTLNMVNEQFF
TRBJ1-1 - TRBV18 - TGTGCCAGCTCACCAAAATGGGGGGCCTATGCCCGTGAAGCTTTCTTT CASSPKWGAYAREAFF
TRBJ2-5 few TRBV28 TRBD1 TGTGCCAGCAGTTTAGCGGGACAGGGGGCCGACCAAGAGACCCAGTACTTC CASSLAGQGADQETQYF
TRBJ1-5 - TRBV5-8 - TGTGCCAGCAGCTCGTTTCAGCCCCAGCATTTT CASSSFQPQHF
TRBJ2-1 - TRBV10-3 - TGTGCCATCAGTGTGGGTAGTGAGCAGTTCTTC CAISVGSEQFF
TRBJ2-1 few TRBV7-6 - TGTGCCAGCAGCTCTCAGACCCAGGGGGGCAATGAGCAGTTCTTC CASSSQTQGGNEQFF
TRBJ2-1 many TRBV15 - TGTGCCACCAGCAGAGATCCGGGTGGGCCCAATGAGCAGTTCTTC CATSRDPGGPNEQFF
TRBJ2-2 few TRBV20-1 - TGCAGTGCTAGGCCCAGCCCCGACACCGGGGAGCTGTTTTTT CSARPSPDTGELFF
TRBJ2-1 many TRBV28 TRBD1 TGTGCCAGCAGCTATGACAGGGGCCACACTGAGCAGTTCTTC CASSYDRGHTEQFF
TRBJ2-1 many TRBV5-1 - TGCGCCAGCAGTTCCCGGGCCGCACTTGAGCAGTTCTTC CASSSRAALEQFF
TRBJ2-1 few TRBV28 - TGTGCCAGCAGTTCGCGGACGGGAACCTACAATGAGCAGTTCTTC CASSSRTGTYNEQFF
TRBJ2-5 few TRBV5-1 - TGCGCCAGCAGCTTGGCCGTGGGTTTGGAGACCCAGTACTTC CASSLAVGLETQYF
TRBJ2-2 few TRBV27 TRBD1 TGTGCCATCCGGGGACAGGGGCCCTTGGCGGACACCGGGGAGCTGTTTTTT CAIRGQGPLADTGELFF